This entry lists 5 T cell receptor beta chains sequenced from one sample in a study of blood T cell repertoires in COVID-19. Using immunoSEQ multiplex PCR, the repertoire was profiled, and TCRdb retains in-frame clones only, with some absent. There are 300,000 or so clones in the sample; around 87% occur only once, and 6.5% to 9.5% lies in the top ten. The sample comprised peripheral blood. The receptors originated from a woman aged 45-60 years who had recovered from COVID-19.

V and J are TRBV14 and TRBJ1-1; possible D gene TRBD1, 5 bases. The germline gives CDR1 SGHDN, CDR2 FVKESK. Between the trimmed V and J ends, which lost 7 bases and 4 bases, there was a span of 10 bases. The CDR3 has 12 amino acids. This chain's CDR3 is CASKHGGTEAFF. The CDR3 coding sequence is TGTGCCAGCAAACACGGGGGCACTGAAGCTTTCTTT.

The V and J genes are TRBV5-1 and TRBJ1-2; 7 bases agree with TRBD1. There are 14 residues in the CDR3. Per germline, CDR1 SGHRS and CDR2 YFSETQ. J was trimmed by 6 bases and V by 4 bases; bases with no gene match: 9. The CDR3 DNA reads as TGCGCCAGCAGCCTGTTAGGGGGCGAGGATGGCTACACCTTC. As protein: CASSLLGGEDGYTF.

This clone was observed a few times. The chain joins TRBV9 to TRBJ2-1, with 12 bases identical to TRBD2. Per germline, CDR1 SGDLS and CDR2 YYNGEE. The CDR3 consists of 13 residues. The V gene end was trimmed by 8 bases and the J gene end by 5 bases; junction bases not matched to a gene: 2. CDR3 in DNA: TGTGCCAGTGGACTAGCGGGACACAATGAGCAGTTCTTC. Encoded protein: CASGLAGHNEQFF.

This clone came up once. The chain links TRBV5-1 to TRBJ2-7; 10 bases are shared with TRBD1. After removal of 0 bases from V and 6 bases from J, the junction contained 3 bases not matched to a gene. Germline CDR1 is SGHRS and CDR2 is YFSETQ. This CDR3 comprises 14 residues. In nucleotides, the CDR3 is TGCGCCAGCAGCTTGGGACAGGGGGCTGTCGAGCAGTACTTC. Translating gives CASSLGQGAVEQYF.

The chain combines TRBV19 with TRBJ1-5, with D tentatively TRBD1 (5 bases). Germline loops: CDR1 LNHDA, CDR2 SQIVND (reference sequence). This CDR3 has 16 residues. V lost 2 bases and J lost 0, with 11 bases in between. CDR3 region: CASSIRAGHSNQPQHF. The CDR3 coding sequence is TGTGCCAGTAGTATACGCGCAGGACATAGCAATCAGCCCCAGCATTTT.